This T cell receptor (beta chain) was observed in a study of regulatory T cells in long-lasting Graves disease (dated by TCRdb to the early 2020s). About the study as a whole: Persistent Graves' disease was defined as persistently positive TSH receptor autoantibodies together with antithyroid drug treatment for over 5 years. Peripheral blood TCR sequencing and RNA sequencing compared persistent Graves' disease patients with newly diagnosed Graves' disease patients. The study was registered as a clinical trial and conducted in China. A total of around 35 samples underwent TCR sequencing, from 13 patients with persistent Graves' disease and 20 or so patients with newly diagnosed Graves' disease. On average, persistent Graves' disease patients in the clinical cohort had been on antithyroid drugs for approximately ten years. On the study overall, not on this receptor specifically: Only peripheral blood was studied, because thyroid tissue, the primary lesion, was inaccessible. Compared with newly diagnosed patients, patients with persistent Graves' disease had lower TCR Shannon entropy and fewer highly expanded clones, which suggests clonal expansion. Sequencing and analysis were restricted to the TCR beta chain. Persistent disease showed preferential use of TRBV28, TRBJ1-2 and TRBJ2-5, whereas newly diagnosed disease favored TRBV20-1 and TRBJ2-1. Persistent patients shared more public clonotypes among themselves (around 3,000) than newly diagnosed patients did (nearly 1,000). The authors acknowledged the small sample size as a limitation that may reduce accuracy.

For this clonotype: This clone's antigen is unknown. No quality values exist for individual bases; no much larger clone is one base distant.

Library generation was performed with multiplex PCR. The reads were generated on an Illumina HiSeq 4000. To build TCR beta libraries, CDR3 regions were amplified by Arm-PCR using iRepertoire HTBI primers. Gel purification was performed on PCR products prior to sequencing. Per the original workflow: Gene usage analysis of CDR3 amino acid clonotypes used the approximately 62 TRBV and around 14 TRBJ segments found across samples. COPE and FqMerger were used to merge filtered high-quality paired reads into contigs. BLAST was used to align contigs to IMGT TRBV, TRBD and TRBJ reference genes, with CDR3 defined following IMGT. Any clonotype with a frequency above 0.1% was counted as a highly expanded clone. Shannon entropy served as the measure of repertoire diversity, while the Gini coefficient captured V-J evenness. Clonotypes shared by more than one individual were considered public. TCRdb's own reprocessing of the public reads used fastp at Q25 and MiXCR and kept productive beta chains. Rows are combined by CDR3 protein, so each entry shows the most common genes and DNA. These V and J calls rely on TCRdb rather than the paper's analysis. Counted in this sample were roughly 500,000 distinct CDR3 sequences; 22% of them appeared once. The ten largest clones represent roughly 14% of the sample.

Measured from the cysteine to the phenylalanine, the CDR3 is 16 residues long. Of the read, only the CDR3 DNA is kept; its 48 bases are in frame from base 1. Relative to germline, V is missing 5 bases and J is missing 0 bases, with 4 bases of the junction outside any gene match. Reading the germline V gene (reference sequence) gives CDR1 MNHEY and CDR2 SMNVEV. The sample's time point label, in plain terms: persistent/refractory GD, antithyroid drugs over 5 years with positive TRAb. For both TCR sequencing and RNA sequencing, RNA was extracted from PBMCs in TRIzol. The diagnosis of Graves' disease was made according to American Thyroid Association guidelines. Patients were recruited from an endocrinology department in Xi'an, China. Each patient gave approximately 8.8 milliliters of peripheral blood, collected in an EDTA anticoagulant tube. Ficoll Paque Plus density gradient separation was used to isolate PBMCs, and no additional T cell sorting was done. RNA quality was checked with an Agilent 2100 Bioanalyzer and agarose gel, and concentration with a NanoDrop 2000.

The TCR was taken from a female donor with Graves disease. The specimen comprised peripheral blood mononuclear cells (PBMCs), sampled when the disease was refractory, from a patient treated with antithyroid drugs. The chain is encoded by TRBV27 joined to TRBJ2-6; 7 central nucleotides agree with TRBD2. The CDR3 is CASSEGLLSGANVLTF. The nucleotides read TGTGCCAGCAGTGAGGGACTACTCTCTGGGGCCAACGTCCTGACTTTC.